These 29 T cell receptor beta chains were all obtained from the same sample, sequenced in a study of human T cells and chemical hapten exposure. Stated time point: patch test 2, 6 weeks after DPC sensitization. Treatment described: therapeutic diphenylcyclopropenone sensitization with weekly scalp DPC. Using its own MiXCR run on the RACE reads, TCRdb lists one record per CDR3 protein. The table lists more than 90,000 distinct CDR3 sequences, about 10% of them singletons. The specimen was whole blood, collected in connection with sensitization to the hapten diphenylcyclopropenone (DPC). These receptors came from a woman in her thirties or forties with alopecia areata. Some clones in this sample may be carry-over from other donors' samples.

The rearrangement joins TRBV7-9 to TRBJ1-5; 8 bases fit TRBD1. Trimming removed 1 base from V and 7 bases from J; junction bases left unmatched: 6. CDR1 and CDR2 (germline): SEHNR, FQNEAQ (reference sequence). The CDR3 has 15 residues. The CDR3 loop reads CASSLGRGPEQPQHF. In nucleotides, the CDR3 is TGTGCCAGCAGCTTAGGCAGGGGGCCTGAGCAGCCCCAGCATTTT.

There are many counts of this clonotype. The chain combines TRBV11-2 with TRBJ2-2, with D perhaps matching TRBD1 (5 bases). Germline V lookup: CDR1 SGHAT, CDR2 FQNNGV. Trimming took 1 base from V and 5 from J, leaving 23 bases between them. This CDR3 has 19 amino acids. The chain's CDR3 is CASSLALGSNRIGTGELFF. The CDR3 DNA reads as TGTGCCAGCAGCTTAGCGCTGGGTAGCAACAGGATTGGGACCGGGGAGCTGTTTTTT.

This clonotype was seen repeatedly, ten times or more. V usage is TRBV9 and J usage is TRBJ1-5, with no clear D. Germline-derived CDR1 and CDR2 are SGDLS and YYNGEE. The CDR3 length is 13 residues. The V end was cut by 4 bases, the J end by 1 base, with 6 bases between. The CDR3 protein is CASSPDSNQPQHF. The CDR3, as DNA: TGTGCCAGCAGCCCGGACAGCAATCAGCCCCAGCATTTT.

This clonotype occurred many times. The CDR3 is CATRPQHF. The CDR3 bases are TGTGCCACCCGCCCCCAGCATTTT. This rearrangement joins TRBV6-2 or TRBV6-3 to TRBJ1-5; no clear D gene. The CDR3 has 8 amino acids. V was clipped by 10 bases and J by 10 bases, with 5 bases between them. Germline V gene sequence: CDR1 MNHEY, CDR2 SVGEGT.

This clonotype was seen repeatedly, ten times or more. The rearrangement uses TRBV29-1 and TRBJ1-3, with TRBD1 as a possible D gene (6 bases). V lost 0 bases to trimming and J lost 3 bases, with 12 bases between them. Per germline, CDR1 SQVTM and CDR2 ANQGSEA. The CDR3 covers 15 residues. CDR3 in DNA: TGCAGCGTTGAAGACGGAAGGGGGTTTGGAAACACCATATATTTT. Translated: CSVEDGRGFGNTIYF.

This clonotype was counted many times. The genes are TRBV5-1 and TRBJ2-7, with D tentatively TRBD1 (5 bases). Between the trimmed V and J ends, which lost 4 bases and 3 bases, there was a span of 11 bases. The germline V gene has CDR1 SGHRS and CDR2 YFSETQ. CDR3 length: 13 residues. The CDR3 DNA reads as TGCGCCAGCAGCCCGGACAATGGCTACGAGCAGTACTTC. Its protein product is CASSPDNGYEQYF.

This clonotype was recorded at least ten times. This rearrangement joins TRBV7-2 to TRBJ2-7, with D possibly matching TRBD2 (6 bases). Germline CDR1 reads SGHTA; CDR2 reads FQGNSA. V lost 5 bases, J lost 4 bases, and 18 bases lay in between. CDR3 length equals 15 residues. The CDR3 reads CASSPVVGSAYEQYF. Written as DNA, the CDR3 is TGTGCCAGCAGCCCTGTAGTCGGGAGTGCGTACGAGCAGTACTTC.

This clonotype was counted many times. The genes are TRBV6-5 and TRBJ2-1, with a tentative D call TRBD2 (5 bases). Germline V lookup: CDR1 MNHEY, CDR2 SVGAGI. The CDR3 sequence is 14 residues long. The germline V and J ends were trimmed by 2 bases and 2 bases, with 7 bases remaining between them. The CDR3 coding sequence is TGTGCCAGCAGTTACGAGGGAACCTACAATGAGCAGTTCTTC. Its translation is CASSYEGTYNEQFF.

This clonotype was detected only a few times. V is TRBV6-2 or TRBV6-3 and J is TRBJ2-5, with a tentative D call TRBD1 (5 bases). Germline loops: CDR1 MNHEY, CDR2 SVGEGT. Between the trimmed V and J ends, which lost 0 bases and 0 bases, there was a span of 11 bases. This CDR3 has 16 residues. CDR3 protein: CASSYSPQGDQETQYF. CDR3 bases: TGTGCCAGCAGTTACTCACCCCAGGGCGACCAAGAGACCCAGTACTTC.

This chain links TRBV10-3 with TRBJ2-1; D remains unclear. V dropped 3 bases and J dropped 10 bases, with 13 bases sitting between them. Germline V gives CDR1 ENHRY, CDR2 SYGVKD. The CDR3 consists of 13 residues. Here the CDR3 DNA reads TGTGCCATCAGTGATGTAGTAACTCCCGAGCAGTTCTTC. This translates into CAISDVVTPEQFF.

This rearrangement joins TRBV5-8 to TRBJ2-1; TRBD2 is a possible D gene (5 bases). The V and J ends lost 2 bases and 0 bases respectively, with 9 bases between them. Germline values: CDR1 SGHTS, CDR2 YDEGEE. The CDR3 is 15 residues long. CDR3 sequence reads: CASSFRGFSYNEQFF. In DNA, the CDR3 is TGTGCCAGCAGCTTCCGGGGATTCTCCTACAATGAGCAGTTCTTC.

The chain employs TRBV20-1 and TRBJ2-2; possibly TRBD1 or TRBD2 for D (5 bases each). This CDR3 spans 17 amino acids. The V and J ends lost 5 bases and 2 bases respectively, with 21 bases between them. The V gene's germline CDR1 is DFQATT and CDR2 SNEGSKA (reference sequence). The DNA for the CDR3 is TGCAGTGCTCCAAAGGGGCGTGGGGACGGTAACACCGGGGAGCTGTTTTTT. This codes for CSAPKGRGDGNTGELFF.

This clonotype has a count of ten or more. The CDR3 region has the DNA TGTGCCAGCTCTTCCCGACAGGAAAATTCACCCCTCCACTTT. This translates into CASSSRQENSPLHF. The chain combines TRBV18 with TRBJ1-6, with D possibly being TRBD1 (6 bases). Germline CDR1 is KGHSH and CDR2 is LQKENI. This CDR3 contains 14 residues. The V end was cut by 6 bases, the J end by 7 bases, with 13 bases between. Filled out from reference TRBV18 and TRBJ1-6, the complete variable domain reads NAGVMQNPRHLVRRRGQEARLRCSPMKGHSHVYWYRQLPEEGLKFMVYLQKENIIDESGMPKERFSAEFPKEGPSILRIQQVVRGDSAAYFCASSSRQENSPLHFGNGTRLTVT.

V gene TRBV20-1 combines with J gene TRBJ2-5, with D perhaps matching TRBD2 (5 bases). The CDR3 is 15 amino acids. V lost 3 bases, J lost 2 bases, and 16 bases lay in between. Germline values: CDR1 DFQATT, CDR2 SNEGSKA (reference sequence). The CDR3 loop reads CSAREAAVPQETQYF. CDR3 nucleotides: TGCAGTGCTAGGGAGGCAGCCGTACCTCAAGAGACCCAGTACTTC.

The chain joins TRBV6-1 to TRBJ2-7, with D possibly TRBD1 on 5 matching bases. Trimming took 8 bases from V and 0 from J, leaving 14 bases between them. The CDR3 has 14 residues. CDR1 and CDR2 (germline): MNHNS, SASEGT. The CDR3 region has the DNA TGTGCCAGCGGGCCGACAGTGTACTCCTACGAGCAGTACTTC. It is translated as CASGPTVYSYEQYF.

The chain is built from TRBV7-2 and TRBJ1-1; D not resolved. CDR1 and CDR2 from the germline V gene are SGHTA and FQGNSA. The length of the CDR3 is 14 residues. V lost 3 bases and J 1 base, leaving 9 bases between the germline ends. The CDR3 spells CASSFSTRNTEAFF. CDR3 nucleotides: TGTGCCAGCAGCTTCTCGACCCGGAACACTGAAGCTTTCTTT.

The rearrangement joins TRBV6-6 to TRBJ1-5; D remains unclear. The CDR3 has 14 amino acids. With 6 bases removed from V and 3 bases from J, the gap between germline ends came to 12 bases. Germline V gene data show CDR1 as MNHNY and CDR2 as SVGAGI (reference sequence). The CDR3 region has the DNA TGTGCCAGCAGGCACGGACGGACCAATCAGCCCCAGCATTTT. Its translation is CASRHGRTNQPQHF.

This clonotype was observed many times. The V call is TRBV29-1, the J call TRBJ2-2, with D maybe TRBD1 (7 bases). CDR3 size: 14 residues. Germline values: CDR1 SQVTM, CDR2 ANQGSEA. Trimming left V 2 bases short and J 4 bases short, with 11 bases between. The CDR3 nucleotides read TGCAGCGTTGAACGCCAGGGGGGCACCGGGGAGCTGTTTTTT. Its protein product is CSVERQGGTGELFF.

This clonotype was detected ten times or more. This chain joins TRBV6-2 or TRBV6-3 and TRBJ1-1; possible D gene TRBD1, 5 bases. The CDR3 is 15 amino acids. V was trimmed by 2 bases and J by 4 bases, leaving 14 bases between them. Germline loops: CDR1 MNHEY, CDR2 SVGEGT. The DNA for the CDR3 is TGTGCCAGCAGTTACGGGGGAGCGATGGGCACTGAAGCTTTCTTT. It translates to CASSYGGAMGTEAFF.

This clonotype came up many times. This chain uses TRBV10-3 with TRBJ2-5, with 7 bases identical to TRBD1. This CDR3 is 16 amino acids long. The V segment lost 10 bases and the J segment 1 base; nucleotides outside the gene matches: 15. Germline CDR1 reads ENHRY; CDR2 reads SYGVKD. The CDR3 DNA reads TGTGCCACCCACGACACAGGGGCGCCTACCCAAGAGACCCAGTACTTC. This translates into CATHDTGAPTQETQYF.

This clonotype occurred a few times. J is TRBJ2-2 and V is TRBV9, with 11 bases fitting TRBD1. Germline loops: CDR1 SGDLS, CDR2 YYNGEE. The CDR3 runs to 15 residues. After removal of 2 bases from V and 6 bases from J, the junction contained 3 bases not matched to a gene. The CDR3: CASSVGTGGSGELFF. The CDR3, as DNA: TGTGCCAGCAGCGTCGGGACAGGGGGATCCGGGGAGCTGTTTTTT.

The chain employs TRBV30 and TRBJ1-2; D is perhaps TRBD1 (6 bases). The V end was cut by 4 bases, the J end by 5 bases, with 23 bases between. The V gene's germline CDR1 is GTSNPN and CDR2 SVGIG (reference sequence). The CDR3 runs to 16 residues. CDR3 DNA: TGTGCCTGGAACCACGAGGCCGGAGGAGGGGGGTATGGCTACACCTTC. Its protein is CAWNHEAGGGGYGYTF. Based on the CDR3 plus reference TRBV30 and TRBJ1-2, the full variable domain is SQTIHQWPATLVQPVGSPLSLECTVEGTSNPNLYWYRQAAGRGLQLLFYSVGIGQISSEVPQNLSASRPQDRQFILSSKKLLLSDSGFYLCAWNHEAGGGGYGYTFGSGTRLTVV.

This clonotype appeared many times. The gene calls are TRBV2 and TRBJ1-1; 9 bases map to TRBD1. The CDR3 covers 15 residues. The junction had 8 bases not matched to a gene; V was cut back by 7 bases and J by 2 bases. Germline loops: CDR1 SNHLY, CDR2 FYNNEI. CDR3 DNA: TGTGCCAGCAATTCAAGGACAGGGGCCAACACTGAAGCTTTCTTT. This gives the protein CASNSRTGANTEAFF.

V and J are TRBV2 and TRBJ2-1; a possible D gene is TRBD2 (6 bases). Trimming took 7 bases from V and 2 from J, leaving 12 bases between them. The CDR3 covers 14 residues. In germline, CDR1 is SNHLY, CDR2 FYNNEI. CDR3 region: CASMGGTTYNEQFF. The CDR3 bases are TGTGCCAGCATGGGGGGAACCACCTACAATGAGCAGTTCTTC.

This clonotype has just a few counts. The chain employs TRBV20-1 and TRBJ1-3; 7 nucleotides match TRBD1. The CDR3 runs 14 residues. With V trimmed by 6 bases and J by 3 bases, 8 bases remained unmatched. Germline CDR1 reads DFQATT; CDR2 reads SNEGSKA (reference sequence). The CDR3 region is CSAIKYRGGNTIYF. Here the CDR3 DNA reads TGCAGTGCCATAAAGTACAGGGGTGGAAACACCATATATTTT.

The sample holds many counts of this clonotype. The J gene is TRBJ1-4, the V gene TRBV4-2, with D perhaps TRBD1 (5 bases). Germline CDR1 LGHNA, CDR2 YNFKEQ. This CDR3 has 15 amino acids. The V and J ends lost 4 bases and 4 bases respectively, with 13 bases between them. The CDR3 protein is CASSLETGDNEKLFF. In nucleotides, the CDR3 is TGTGCCAGCAGCCTCGAAACAGGAGATAATGAAAAACTGTTTTTT.

The chain couples TRBV7-2 to TRBJ2-1; a weak D match, TRBD1 (6 bases). Trimming took off 1 base at V and 5 bases at J, with 15 bases between the two ends. There are 16 residues in the CDR3. Germline V gene sequence: CDR1 SGHTA, CDR2 FQGNSA. The CDR3 DNA reads as TGTGCCAGCAGCTTAGATTCAGGGGTCGGCAACAATGAGCAGTTCTTC. Its protein product is CASSLDSGVGNNEQFF.

The genes are TRBV6-1 and TRBJ2-4; D possibly uses TRBD1 or TRBD2 (7 bases each). The CDR3 has 19 amino acids. Trimming left V 1 base short and J 0 bases short, with 19 bases between. Germline lookup yields CDR1 MNHNS and CDR2 SASEGT. DNA for the CDR3: TGTGCCAGCAGTGAAGGAAGCGGGGACAGCAAACTAGCCAAAAACATTCAGTACTTC. Translated: CASSEGSGDSKLAKNIQYF.

This clonotype appeared a few times. The DNA for the CDR3 is TGTGCCAGCGCCCAGGGAGGTGAGCAGTTCTTC. Protein product: CASAQGGEQFF. The rearrangement uses TRBV6-5 and TRBJ2-1; tentative D call: TRBD2 (6 bases). The V end was cut by 8 bases, the J end by 9 bases, with 11 bases between. The CDR3 sequence is 11 residues long. CDR1 is MNHEY and CDR2 is SVGAGI in the germline V gene.